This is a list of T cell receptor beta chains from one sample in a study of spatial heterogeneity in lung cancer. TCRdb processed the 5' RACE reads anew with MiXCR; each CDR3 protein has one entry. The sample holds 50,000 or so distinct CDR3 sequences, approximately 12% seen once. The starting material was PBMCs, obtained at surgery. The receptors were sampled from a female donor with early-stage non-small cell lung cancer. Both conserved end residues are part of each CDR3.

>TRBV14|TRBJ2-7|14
CASSRRTGLYEQYF
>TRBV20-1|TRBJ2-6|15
CSAEYHRAGANVLTF
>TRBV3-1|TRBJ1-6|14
CASSQGTGLSPLHF
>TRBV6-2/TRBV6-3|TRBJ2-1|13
CASGPVGVHEQFF
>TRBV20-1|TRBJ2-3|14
CSARGSLGTDTQYF
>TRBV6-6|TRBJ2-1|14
CASLAESGEGEQFF
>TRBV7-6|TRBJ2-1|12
CASSITNSKQFF
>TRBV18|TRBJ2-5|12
CASGELQETQYF
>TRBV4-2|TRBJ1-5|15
CASSQDTGGNQPQHF
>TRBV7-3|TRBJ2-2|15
CASSPGTGVAGELFF
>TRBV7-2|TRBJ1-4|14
CASSLIGGEGKLFF
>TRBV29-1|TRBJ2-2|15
CSVDSGGANTGELFF
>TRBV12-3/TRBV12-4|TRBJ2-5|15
CASRTSGGFQETQYF
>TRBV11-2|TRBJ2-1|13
CASSFGTYNEQFF
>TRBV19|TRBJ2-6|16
CASSPFPGDGANVLTF
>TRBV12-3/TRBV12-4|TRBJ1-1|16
CASIPRPGQGGTEAFF
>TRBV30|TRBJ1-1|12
CAWSRENTEAFF
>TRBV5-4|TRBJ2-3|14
CASRGQGKVDTQYF
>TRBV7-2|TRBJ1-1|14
CASRLDRRTTEAFF
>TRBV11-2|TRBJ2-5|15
CASRLNRGRGETQYF
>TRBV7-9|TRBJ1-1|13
CASSLARNTEAFF
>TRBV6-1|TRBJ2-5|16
CASSEVPGRTQETQYF
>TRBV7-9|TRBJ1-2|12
CASSYGTYGYTF
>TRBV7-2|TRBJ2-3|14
CASTRGLSTDTQYF
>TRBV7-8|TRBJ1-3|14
CASSSQKAGNTIYF
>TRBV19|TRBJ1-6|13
CATTDRGNSPLHF
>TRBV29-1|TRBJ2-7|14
CSAGGDRVSYEQYF
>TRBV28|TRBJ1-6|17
CASSPTGKGLGNSPLHF
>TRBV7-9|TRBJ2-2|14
CASREGVNTGELFF
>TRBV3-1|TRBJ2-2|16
CASSQDRNSPTGELFF
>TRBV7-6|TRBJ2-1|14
CASSLARDYNEQFF
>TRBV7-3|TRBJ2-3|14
CASSTGGSTDTQYF
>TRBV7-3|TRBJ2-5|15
CASSFLGGGQETQYF
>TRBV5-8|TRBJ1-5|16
CASSLVGGMTYQPQHF
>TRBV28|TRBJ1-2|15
CASSLFSGDYMGYTF
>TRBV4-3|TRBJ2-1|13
CASSWGLGNEQFF
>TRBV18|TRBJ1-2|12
CASTATDYGYTF
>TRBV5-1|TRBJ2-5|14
CASSLAGSGETQYF
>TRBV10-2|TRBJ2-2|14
CASRTGSDTGELFF
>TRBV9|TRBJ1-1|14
CASSVLDRGTEAFF
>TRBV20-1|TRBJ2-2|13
CSAPWPGTGELFF
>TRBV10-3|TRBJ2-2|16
CAIMQDRASNTGELFF
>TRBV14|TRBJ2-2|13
CASSRLVTGELFF
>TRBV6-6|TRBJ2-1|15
CASTLKGQGVNEQFF
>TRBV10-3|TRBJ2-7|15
CAISAAGTGGYEQYF
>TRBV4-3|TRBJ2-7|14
CASSQTGYTHEQYF
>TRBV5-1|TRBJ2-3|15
CASSLGRDSTDTQYF
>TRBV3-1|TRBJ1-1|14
CASSQNTKNTEAFF
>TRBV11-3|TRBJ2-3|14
CASSPHPTGDTQYF
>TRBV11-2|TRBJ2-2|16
CASSLAGTGEPGELFF
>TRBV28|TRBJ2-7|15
CASSSPRGALYEQYF
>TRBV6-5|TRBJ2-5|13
CASRSGSTETQYF
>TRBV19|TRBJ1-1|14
CASSMSRRGPEAFF
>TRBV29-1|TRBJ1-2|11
CSVETGVNYTF
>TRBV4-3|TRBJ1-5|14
CASSQVLGNQPQHF